Below are 12 T cell receptor beta chains sequenced from a single sample in a study of HIV-infected patients and healthy controls. cDNA was made from about 480 ng RNA using alpha and beta constant primers. Separate chain-specific third strand synthesis with multiplexing indices produced the alpha and beta libraries. TCRdb used MiXCR to reprocess the 5' RACE reads, holding one entry per CDR3 protein. Of almost 4,500 distinct CDR3 sequences in the sample, roughly 7.3% were seen once. Whole blood was used without fractionation, so all unsorted peripheral T cells were included. Sequencing was performed on blood, taken before antiretroviral therapy. These receptors all come from an adult with HIV infection.

This clonotype was picked up many times. This chain joins TRBV27 and TRBJ2-1; TRBD2 matches at 11 bases. V lost 3 bases, J lost 7 bases, and 11 bases stayed unmatched. Germline V gene data show CDR1 as MNHEY and CDR2 as SMNVEV (reference sequence). This CDR3 spans 17 amino acids. DNA of the CDR3: TGTGCCAGCAGTTTGGTTTTAGCGGGAGGGCCGGGGAATGAGCAGTTCTTC. Translation gives CASSLVLAGGPGNEQFF.

This clonotype rates as medium-sized. V is TRBV29-1 and J is TRBJ2-1; D is unresolved. V was trimmed by 3 bases and J by 3 bases, leaving 9 bases between them. The CDR3 contains 13 residues. Germline V lookup: CDR1 SQVTM, CDR2 ANQGSEA. DNA of the CDR3: TGCAGCGTTGATGTACTCGACTACAATGAGCAGTTCTTC. Protein sequence: CSVDVLDYNEQFF.

Only a few counts were recorded for this clonotype. The chain carries TRBV6-5 and TRBJ2-2; D is undetermined. There are 14 residues in the CDR3. V lost 7 bases and J 1 base, leaving 10 bases between the germline ends. The germline V gene has CDR1 MNHEY and CDR2 SVGAGI. CDR3 loop: CASKMRRNTGELFF. CDR3 sequence (DNA): TGTGCCAGCAAGATGAGGAGGAACACCGGGGAGCTGTTTTTT.

In its sample, this clonotype was seen many times. The germline gene is not matched at one end of the junction; a read error may be the cause. The chain has TRBV7-9 and TRBJ1-1; D gene uncertain. Germline CDR1 is SEHNR and CDR2 is FQNEAQ (reference sequence). The CDR3 has 15 residues. The CDR3 region is CASSLPETVNTEAFF. DNA of the CDR3: TGTGCCAGCAGCTTACCAGAGACGGTGAATACTGAAGCTTTCTTT.

This clonotype is labeled medium-sized. This chain joins TRBV6-1 and TRBJ2-7, with D maybe TRBD1 (5 bases). Trimming pared 2 bases from V and 12 bases from J, leaving 14 bases between. The CDR3 loop spans 12 amino acids. From germline, CDR1 is MNHNS and CDR2 SASEGT. For the CDR3, the DNA is TGTGCCAGCAGTGAAAGGGGCAGCCTTCGGTACTTC. Translation gives CASSERGSLRYF.

This clonotype came up a few times. This sequence joins TRBV29-1 and TRBJ2-2; D remains ambiguous. This CDR3 is built from 12 residues. Germline lookup yields CDR1 SQVTM and CDR2 ANQGSEA. Trimming cost V 4 bases and J 7 bases, with 10 bases left between them. The CDR3 reads CSVVTLGGELFF. The CDR3 DNA reads TGCAGCGTTGTGACCCTTGGCGGGGAGCTGTTTTTT.

This clonotype is categorized as medium-sized. This chain joins TRBV6-5 and TRBJ2-2, with D unclear. Trimming removed 0 bases from V and 0 bases from J, with 5 bases in between. The CDR3 totals 15 residues. The V gene's germline CDR1 is MNHEY and CDR2 SVGAGI. CDR3 nucleotides: TGTGCCAGCAGTTACTCGCAATCGAACACCGGGGAGCTGTTTTTT. Its translation is CASSYSQSNTGELFF.

This clonotype was recorded at least ten times. This chain connects TRBV30 to TRBJ1-5; D remains unclear. Per the germline V gene, CDR1 is GTSNPN and CDR2 is SVGIG (reference sequence). CDR3 size: 15 residues. The V end lost 2 bases, the J end lost 1 base, and 12 bases lay between the germline ends. The CDR3 nucleotides read TGTGCCTGGAGTAGAAGCCTGACGAGCAATCAGCCCCAGCATTTT. Residues: CAWSRSLTSNQPQHF.

This clonotype is medium-sized in the sample. The V gene is TRBV20-1, the J gene TRBJ2-7; 9 bases are shared with TRBD2. Trimming cost V 4 bases and J 1 base; bases outside gene matches: 2. Germline V gene sequence: CDR1 DFQATT, CDR2 SNEGSKA (reference sequence). This CDR3 region has 13 residues. In nucleotides, the CDR3 is TGCAGTGCTAATGCGGGAGGGTCCTACGAGCAGTACTTC. Residues: CSANAGGSYEQYF.

This clonotype is medium-sized by share. The V call is TRBV2, the J call TRBJ2-6; either TRBD1 or TRBD2 may fit D (5 bases each). The CDR3 runs to 16 residues. Trimming left V 6 bases short and J 0 bases short, with 12 bases between. The germline V gene encodes CDR1 SNHLY and CDR2 FYNNEI. The CDR3 region has the DNA TGTGCCAGCAGCCCGGGACGTTACTCTGGGGCCAACGTCCTGACTTTC. It is translated as CASSPGRYSGANVLTF.

This chain connects TRBV20-1 to TRBJ2-3, with a weak D call TRBD2 (5 bases). CDR1 DFQATT and CDR2 SNEGSKA come from the germline V gene (reference sequence). CDR3 length: 15 residues. The V end lost 3 bases, the J end lost 0 bases, and 13 bases lay between the germline ends. The CDR3 region has the DNA TGCAGTGCTAGTATCGGGGAACTTAGCACAGATACGCAGTATTTT. This sequence encodes CSASIGELSTDTQYF.

This chain links TRBV7-9 with TRBJ2-5; either TRBD1 or TRBD2 may fit D (6 bases each). Germline V gene lookup returns CDR1 SEHNR and CDR2 FQNEAQ (reference sequence). The CDR3 sequence is 15 residues long. Trimming took 4 bases from V and 3 from J, leaving 15 bases between them. CDR3 sequence (DNA): TGTGCCAGCAGCTCCGTGGGGGGCGAAGAAGAGACCCAGTACTTC. It translates to CASSSVGGEEETQYF.